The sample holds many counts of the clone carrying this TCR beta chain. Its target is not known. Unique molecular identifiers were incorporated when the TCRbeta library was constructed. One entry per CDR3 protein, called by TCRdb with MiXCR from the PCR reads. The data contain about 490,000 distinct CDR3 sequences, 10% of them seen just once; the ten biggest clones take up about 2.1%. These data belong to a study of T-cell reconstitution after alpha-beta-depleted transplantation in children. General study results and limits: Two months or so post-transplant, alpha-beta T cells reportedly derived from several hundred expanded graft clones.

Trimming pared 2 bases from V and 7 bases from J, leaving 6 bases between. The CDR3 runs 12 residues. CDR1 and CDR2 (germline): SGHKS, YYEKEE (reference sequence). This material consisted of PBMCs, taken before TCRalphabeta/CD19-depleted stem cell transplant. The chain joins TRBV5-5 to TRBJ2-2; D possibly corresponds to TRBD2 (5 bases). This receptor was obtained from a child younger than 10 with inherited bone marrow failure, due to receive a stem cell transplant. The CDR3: CASSFRDGELFF. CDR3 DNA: TGTGCCAGCAGCTTCCGGGACGGGGAGCTGTTTTTT.